The TCR beta chain described here comes from a study of blood T cells in healthy people across ages. V lost 0 bases to trimming and J lost 8 bases; unmatched junction nucleotides: 12. Germline-derived CDR1 and CDR2 are LGHNA and YNFKEQ. CDR3 length: 17 residues. Alongside a J-beta primer mix, a sample-barcoded 5' primer served in a second PCR lasting about 7 to 12 cycles. One entry per CDR3 protein, called by TCRdb with MiXCR from the 5' RACE reads. The sample lists approximately 1,700,000 distinct CDR3 sequences, 39% seen once, with roughly 23% in the top ten. This clonotype originated in a human donor in good health. The rearrangement uses TRBV4-2 and TRBJ1-4, with 7 bases matching TRBD1. The sequenced sample consisted of blood. CDR3 sequence: CASSQEGYRQGAEKLFF. DNA for the CDR3: TGTGCCAGCAGCCAAGAGGGTTATAGACAGGGAGCGGAAAAACTGTTTTTT.